A selection of T cell receptor beta chains follows, all from one sample in a study of CD8 T cells in ankylosing spondylitis. MiXCR, run by TCRdb on the 5' RACE reads, gives a single entry per CDR3 protein. This table has roughly 450,000 distinct CDR3 sequences, more than 25% appearing once. Material for sequencing was blood, either unsorted or a sorted T cell fraction (not recorded which). Receptor source: a male donor with ankylosing spondylitis. Both conserved end residues are part of each CDR3. A D gene is named only where the DNA matches it firmly. The size entry is marked missing in some rows and otherwise reads once, few, many or a size class.

size,D,V,J,DNA,CDR3
many,-,TRBV29-1,TRBJ2-3,TGCAGCCTCTGGGATATAGGACGGGAAGATACGCAGTATTTT,CSLWDIGREDTQYF
-,-,TRBV11-2,TRBJ2-7,TGTGCCAGCAGCTTAGTTGCAGTGCGGGGCTACGAGCAGTACTTC,CASSLVAVRGYEQYF
-,-,TRBV11-2,TRBJ2-1,TGTGCCAGCAGCTTAGGGCAGGGCGTCGGTGAGCAGTTCTTC,CASSLGQGVGEQFF
-,-,TRBV7-2,TRBJ1-2,TGTGCCAGCAGCTTTAGGGGCCTAGGCTATGGCTACACCTTC,CASSFRGLGYGYTF
-,-,TRBV20-1,TRBJ1-1,TGCAGTGCCCGGGGACGGGAGGCTGAAGCTTTCTTT,CSARGREAEAFF
-,TRBD1,TRBV12-3/TRBV12-4,TRBJ1-4,TGTGCCAGCAGTCCAAATACAGGGGGGGGTACTAATGAAAAACTGTTTTTT,CASSPNTGGGTNEKLFF
-,-,TRBV18,TRBJ1-3,TGTGCCAGCTCACCCTTTGGAGACAACACCATATATTTT,CASSPFGDNTIYF
-,-,TRBV5-1,TRBJ1-2,TGCGCCAGCAGCGCCGAGACCTCTGGCTACACCTTC,CASSAETSGYTF
few,-,TRBV29-1,TRBJ1-5,TGCAGCGTTGTCCCATGGGCAGGGCAGCCCCAGCATTTT,CSVVPWAGQPQHF
few,-,TRBV5-1,TRBJ2-5,TGCGCCAGCAGCTTGGACAGGGACCAAGAGACCCAGTACTTC,CASSLDRDQETQYF
few,TRBD1,TRBV5-1,TRBJ2-1,TGCGCCAGCAGCCTAGGGGGCGCCGGCAATGAGCAGTTCTTC,CASSLGGAGNEQFF
-,-,TRBV27,TRBJ2-7,TGTGCCAGCAGTCCTGGAATAACCCCCTACCAGCAGTACTTC,CASSPGITPYQQYF
few,TRBD2,TRBV7-8,TRBJ2-5,TGTGCCAGCAGCTTTGGGGGTAGCGGGAGACGGGGGGAGACCCAGTACTTC,CASSFGGSGRRGETQYF
few,TRBD1,TRBV7-2,TRBJ1-6,TGTGCCAGCAGCTCGCGGGGACAGGGCTCCAATTCACCCCTCCACTTT,CASSSRGQGSNSPLHF
few,TRBD1,TRBV12-3/TRBV12-4,TRBJ1-6,TGTGCCAGCAGTTCGGGACAGGGACTAAATTCACCCCTCCACTTT,CASSSGQGLNSPLHF
-,-,TRBV10-1,TRBJ1-1,TGCGCCAGCAGTGCAAGCTGGAACACTGAAGCTTTCTTT,CASSASWNTEAFF
few,-,TRBV7-2,TRBJ2-1,TGTGCCAGCAGTCGAGACAGGCCAAGCTCCTACAATGAGCAGTTCTTC,CASSRDRPSSYNEQFF
-,-,TRBV5-5,TRBJ2-2,TGTGCCAGCAGCTTGGCCGCAGGGGCGAACACCGGGGAGCTGTTTTTT,CASSLAAGANTGELFF
few,-,TRBV10-1,TRBJ1-3,TGCGCCAGCAGTGAGTCGCCGGAAGTGGACACCATATATTTT,CASSESPEVDTIYF
-,TRBD2,TRBV5-1,TRBJ2-2,TGCGCCAGCAAATTAGCGGGAGAGGACACCGGGGAGCTGTTTTTT,CASKLAGEDTGELFF
-,-,TRBV10-3,TRBJ2-7,TGTGCCATCAGTGAGTCGACAGAAACTTACGAGCAGTACTTC,CAISESTETYEQYF
-,TRBD1,TRBV3-1,TRBJ1-2,TGTGCCAGCAGCCAAGTTGGGTCCGCAGGACAGGGGGCGCCCATTTATGGCTACACCTTC,CASSQVGSAGQGAPIYGYTF
-,TRBD1,TRBV4-2,TRBJ2-1,TGTGCCAGCAGCCAAGTTCGGACAGGGGGCAATGAGCAGTTCTTC,CASSQVRTGGNEQFF
-,-,TRBV20-1,TRBJ1-2,TGCAGTGCTAGAGATACGCCTGGGGGCATATACGGCTACACCTTC,CSARDTPGGIYGYTF
-,TRBD2,TRBV12-3/TRBV12-4,TRBJ2-1,TGTGCCAGCAGTTCCCGCGCCCTGACTAGCGGGGCATACAATGAGCAGTTCTTC,CASSSRALTSGAYNEQFF
few,-,TRBV7-8,TRBJ1-5,TGTGCCAGCAGCTTAGGTACGATCGGTAGCAATCAGCCCCAGCATTTT,CASSLGTIGSNQPQHF
-,TRBD2,TRBV19,TRBJ2-4,TGTGCCAGTAGTGACCTCGGGGCCGGGAGGGTCGGAAACATTCAGTACTTC,CASSDLGAGRVGNIQYF
few,TRBD1,TRBV12-3/TRBV12-4,TRBJ1-4,TGTGCCAGCAACGACAGGGTCGGTGAAAAACTGTTTTTT,CASNDRVGEKLFF